Listed below are T cell receptor beta chains from one sample, sequenced in a study of human T cells and chemical hapten exposure. TCRdb reprocessed the RACE reads via MiXCR and lists one record per CDR3 protein. Found here are tens of thousands of distinct CDR3 sequences, 9.9% of them singletons; the top ten hold around 17%. Sequencing used whole blood, obtained in connection with sensitization to the hapten diphenylcyclopropenone (DPC). The receptors here all came from a woman between 40 and 50 years old with alopecia areata. Some clones in this sample may be carry-over from other donors' samples. Both conserved end residues are part of each CDR3. The D gene is left open where the match is weak. Size is stated for part of the rows, as once, few or many counts, or as a class when the clone is expanded.

j_gene,len,abundance,d_gene,v_gene,CDR3nt,CDR3aa
TRBJ2-7,14,-,-,TRBV4-1,TGCGCCAGCAGCCAAGAGGCGCTACCCTACGAGCAGTACTTC,CASSQEALPYEQYF
TRBJ1-2,12,many,-,TRBV25-1,TGTGCCAGCAGTGAGGCAGGAAATGGCTACACCTTC,CASSEAGNGYTF
TRBJ2-7,16,-,TRBD2,TRBV7-7,TGTGCCAGCAGCCCGACTCCGGGACTAGCTTCCTACGAGCAGTACTTC,CASSPTPGLASYEQYF
TRBJ1-5,15,many,TRBD1,TRBV5-1,TGCGCCAGCAGCTTGTCAGGGGGCGGCAATCAGCCCCAGCATTTT,CASSLSGGGNQPQHF
TRBJ2-7,16,few,TRBD2,TRBV3-1,TGTGCCAGCAGCCAAGAAAGGGCTAGCGGACATTACGAGCAGTACTTC,CASSQERASGHYEQYF
TRBJ1-2,15,many,TRBD1,TRBV4-1,TGCGCCAGCAGCCTTCGACACCGGGACAGCTATGGCTACACCTTC,CASSLRHRDSYGYTF
TRBJ2-7,14,many,-,TRBV5-1,TGCGCCAGCAGCCACCGGGACATCTCCTACGAGCAGTACTTC,CASSHRDISYEQYF
TRBJ2-5,14,few,-,TRBV28,TGTGCCAGCAGAGAGGGGGGGGAGAGGGAGACCCAGTACTTC,CASREGGERETQYF
TRBJ2-5,13,many,-,TRBV6-2/TRBV6-3,TGTGCCAGCAGTACCGCACTGAAAGAGACCCAGTACTTC,CASSTALKETQYF
TRBJ1-2,14,many,-,TRBV9,TGTGCCAGCAGCCCCCAAGGGAATAACCTTGGCTACACCTTC,CASSPQGNNLGYTF
TRBJ2-7,12,many,-,TRBV19,TGTGCCAGTAGTATCCTCGGAGACGAGCAGTACTTC,CASSILGDEQYF
TRBJ1-5,14,many,-,TRBV19,TGTGCCAGCATGGGACACTATAGCAATCAGCCCCAGCATTTT,CASMGHYSNQPQHF
TRBJ2-7,12,-,-,TRBV29-1,TGCAGCGGGGTTGACCCGGGGACCGAGCAGTACTTC,CSGVDPGTEQYF
TRBJ2-3,15,many,-,TRBV18,TGTGCCAGCTCACCAGCTACCTCCCTGACAGATACGCAGTATTTT,CASSPATSLTDTQYF
TRBJ2-7,16,many,TRBD1,TRBV6-1,TGTGCCAGCAGTGAGGACGCCGGGACAGGCAACTACGAGCAGTACTTC,CASSEDAGTGNYEQYF
TRBJ1-5,13,-,-,TRBV14,TGTGCCAGCAGCCATCTTGATTGGGAGCCCCAGCATTTT,CASSHLDWEPQHF
TRBJ1-1,12,many,-,TRBV14,TGTGCCAGCAGCCAAATCAACACTGAAGCTTTCTTT,CASSQINTEAFF
TRBJ1-3,20,-,-,TRBV21-1,TGTGCCAGGGGCCGAGAGGCGTCCATAAAAGAAACGCCTTTCGGAAACACCATATATTTT,CARGREASIKETPFGNTIYF
TRBJ1-4,11,many,-,TRBV29-1,TGCAGCGCCCCCGAGGGGGAAAAACTGTTTTTT,CSAPEGEKLFF
TRBJ2-7,15,few,TRBD2,TRBV7-3,TGTGCCAGCAGCTTAACACCTAGCGGGAACTACGAGCAGTACTTC,CASSLTPSGNYEQYF
TRBJ1-2,14,many,-,TRBV6-6,TGTGCCAGCAGTTACCGGGAAGAGATCTATGGCTACACCTTC,CASSYREEIYGYTF
TRBJ1-2,15,-,-,TRBV6-2/TRBV6-3,TGTGCCAGCAGTTACTCGTTTAGGGAGGGCTATGGCTACACCTTC,CASSYSFREGYGYTF
TRBJ1-5,16,many,-,TRBV7-8,TGTGCCAGCAGCTGGGGGGGGAACTCGGGCAATCAGCCCCAGCATTTT,CASSWGGNSGNQPQHF
TRBJ2-3,15,once,-,TRBV7-9,TGTGCCAGCAGCTTAGCGACGGGCCCCACAGATACGCAGTATTTT,CASSLATGPTDTQYF
TRBJ2-7,15,many,TRBD1,TRBV6-6,TGTGCCAGCAGCCAAATTGGACAGGGGTCCTACGAGCAGTACTTC,CASSQIGQGSYEQYF
TRBJ2-3,14,many,TRBD1,TRBV7-3,TGTGCCAGCAGTCCAGCCCCGGGACAGGGTTCGCAGTATTTT,CASSPAPGQGSQYF
TRBJ1-2,11,many,-,TRBV7-6,TGTGCCAGCAGCGAGGGGTATGGCTACACCTTC,CASSEGYGYTF
TRBJ2-2,12,-,-,TRBV7-2,TGTGCCAGCAGCCTACAGGGCCGGGAGCTGTTTTTT,CASSLQGRELFF